The entry that follows covers one T cell receptor (beta chain) sequence. Germline CDR1 is ENHRY and CDR2 is SYGVKD. This CDR3 spans 14 amino acids. V lost 10 bases to trimming and J lost 0 bases, with 14 bases between them. Repertoires were generated with immunoSEQ multiplex PCR, while TCRdb's copy carries only in-frame clones and drops some. In the table there are around 140,000 clones, around nine tenths of which are singletons. This sample was taken from a study of blood T cell repertoires in COVID-19. This chain connects TRBV10-3 to TRBJ2-3; tentatively, D is TRBD1 (5 bases). Input material: peripheral blood. The clonotype originates from a human donor in a cohort sampled during active COVID-19. CDR3 nucleotide sequence: TGTGCCACGAGGTGGACAACTAGCACAGATACGCAGTATTTT. Protein sequence: CATRWTTSTDTQYF.